The next 30 T cell receptor beta chains were all read from a single sample in a study of cytotoxic CD8 clonotypes in ibrutinib-treated CLL. The data were produced by immunoSEQ multiplex PCR, yet TCRdb's version contains in-frame clones alone and is incomplete. The data show about 39,000 clones, roughly two thirds seen once. Here the sequenced sample was PBMCs, taken at disease progression, from a patient treated with ibrutinib. The receptor set was obtained from a human donor with chronic lymphocytic leukemia.

The rearrangement links TRBV11-3 to TRBJ2-5; maybe TRBD1 (6 bases). V was cut by 1 base and J by 1 base, with 16 bases left in between. Per the germline V gene, CDR1 is SGHNT and CDR2 is YENEEA. CDR3 length: 17 amino acids. The CDR3 region has the DNA TGTGCCAGCAGCTTAGGGCTTATGGGCAGGGGCCAAGAGACCCAGTACTTC. Translating it yields CASSLGLMGRGQETQYF.

A few counts support this clone. This probably arose from a read error, given a far larger clone one base away. The chain links TRBV10-3 to TRBJ2-7; 8 nucleotides align to TRBD1. Trimming cost V 2 bases and J 0 bases; bases outside gene matches: 0. Germline V gene sequence: CDR1 ENHRY, CDR2 SYGVKD. The CDR3 spans 14 residues. The CDR3 coding sequence is TGTGCCATCAGTGAGGGACAGGGCTCCTACGAGCAGTACTTC. Its translation is CAISEGQGSYEQYF.

CDR3 nucleotide sequence: TGTGCCAGCAGTCCATCCGTCGGGGCCCACGAGCAGTACTTC. This translates into CASSPSVGAHEQYF. The rearrangement uses TRBV27 and TRBJ2-7; the D call may be TRBD1 or TRBD2 (5 bases each). The CDR3 consists of 14 residues. The germline CDR1 and CDR2 sequences are MNHEY and SMNVEV (reference sequence). The ends were cut back, 5 bases at V and 5 bases at J, with 16 bases in the middle.

The chain uses TRBV5-1 and TRBJ2-5; no reliable D call. Germline CDR1 and CDR2: SGHRS and YFSETQ. V was trimmed by 0 bases and J by 1 base, leaving 10 bases between them. The CDR3 sequence is 15 residues long. The CDR3 reads CASSLAIHPQETQYF. The CDR3 DNA reads TGCGCCAGCAGCTTGGCCATACATCCCCAAGAGACCCAGTACTTC.

V usage is TRBV5-4 and J usage is TRBJ2-2, with 8 bases matching TRBD2. The CDR3 is 15 residues long. Germline CDR1 and CDR2: SGHNT and YYREEE (reference sequence). J gave up 5 bases and V 0 bases, and 3 bases lay outside the gene matches. CDR3 protein: CASSLGLAGTGELFF. In nucleotides, the CDR3 is TGTGCCAGCAGCTTGGGGCTAGCGGGTACCGGGGAGCTGTTTTTT.

The chain links TRBV5-4 to TRBJ2-1, with 9 bases lining up with TRBD2. CDR1 and CDR2 from the germline V gene are SGHNT and YYREEE (reference sequence). The J segment lost 4 bases and the V segment lost 4 bases, leaving 9 bases of the junction unmatched. The CDR3 totals 16 residues. This CDR3 is CASSGNSGSTYNEQFF. The CDR3 DNA reads as TGTGCCAGCAGCGGAAATAGCGGGAGTACTTACAATGAGCAGTTCTTC.

This clone came up once. The chain employs TRBV5-1 and TRBJ2-3; 8 nucleotides agree with TRBD2. The V gene's germline CDR1 is SGHRS and CDR2 YFSETQ. CDR3 length: 16 residues. Trimming at V came to 0 bases and at J to 2 bases, leaving 5 bases not matched to a gene. CDR3 nucleotide sequence: TGCGCCAGCAGCTTGGGTTGGCGGGAGGACACAGATACGCAGTATTTT. Protein sequence: CASSLGWREDTDTQYF. The full variable domain, in which reference TRBV5-1 and TRBJ2-3 provide the parts outside the CDR3, is KAGVTQTPRYLIKTRGQQVTLSCSPISGHRSVSWYQQTPGQGLQFLFEYFSETQRNKGNFPGRFSGRQFSNSRSEMNVSTLELGDSALYLCASSLGWREDTDTQYFGPGTRLTVL.

This chain connects TRBV9 to TRBJ2-2; TRBD1 aligns across 9 bases. This CDR3 spans 14 amino acids. The ends lost 5 bases at V and 7 bases at J; junction bases unmatched: 6. Germline loops: CDR1 SGDLS, CDR2 YYNGEE. The CDR3 nucleotides are TGTGCCAGCAGAACAGGGGGCGCGGACGGGGAGCTGTTTTTT. Translation gives CASRTGGADGELFF.

The V call is TRBV28, the J call TRBJ1-2, with 7 nucleotides matching TRBD1. Germline CDR1 and CDR2: MDHEN and SYDVKM. Germline trimming cut 3 bases from V and 5 bases from J; bases unmatched to any gene: 18. The CDR3 is 18 amino acids. DNA for the CDR3: TGTGCCAGCAGTTTCGGGGTTGGGAGGGGGCGCATCCGTTATGGCTACACCTTC. Translation gives CASSFGVGRGRIRYGYTF.

The rearrangement uses TRBV6-5 and TRBJ2-5; D not resolved. Germline lookup yields CDR1 MNHEY and CDR2 SVGAGI. This CDR3 spans 15 amino acids. With 2 bases removed from V and 2 bases from J, the gap between germline ends came to 12 bases. This CDR3 reads CASSYGSPWQETQYF. The CDR3 region has the DNA TGTGCCAGCAGTTACGGGTCGCCGTGGCAAGAGACCCAGTACTTC.

This rearrangement joins TRBV7-2 to TRBJ1-5; 11 bases are shared with TRBD1. Germline V gives CDR1 SGHTA, CDR2 FQGNSA. The CDR3 contains 15 residues. The trim removed 2 bases at V and 6 bases at J, leaving 3 bases unmatched. CDR3 region: CASSLWTGGFQPQHF. The CDR3 bases are TGTGCCAGCAGCTTATGGACAGGGGGCTTTCAGCCCCAGCATTTT. The full variable domain, in which reference TRBV7-2 and TRBJ1-5 provide the parts outside the CDR3, is GAGVSQSPSNKVTEKGKDVELRCDPISGHTALYWYRQSLGQGLEFLIYFQGNSAPDKSGLPSDRFSAERTGGSVSTLTIQRTQQEDSAVYLCASSLWTGGFQPQHFGDGTRLSIL.

The chain links TRBV7-2 to TRBJ1-2, with TRBD1 matching 8 bases. The V gene end was trimmed by 4 bases and the J gene end by 4 bases; junction bases not matched to a gene: 11. CDR1 and CDR2 (germline): SGHTA, FQGNSA. The CDR3 contains 16 residues. The CDR3 loop is CASSYIPGGLSYGYTF. The CDR3 coding sequence is TGTGCCAGCAGCTATATACCAGGGGGCCTGAGCTATGGCTACACCTTC.

V is TRBV19 and J is TRBJ1-5; D is unresolved. CDR1 and CDR2 from the germline V gene are LNHDA and SQIVND (reference sequence). V was cut by 4 bases and J by 5 bases, with 6 bases left in between. CDR3 length equals 12 residues. CDR3: CASSNSDQPQHF. CDR3 coding DNA: TGTGCCAGTAGTAACAGCGATCAGCCCCAGCATTTT.

The chain combines TRBV10-2 with TRBJ2-1, with no clear D. V lost 2 bases and J lost 0, with 11 bases in between. Germline V gene lookup returns CDR1 WSHSY and CDR2 SAAADI. This CDR3 comprises 16 residues. The CDR3 DNA reads TGCGCCAGCAGTGAGATGGCGGCAAGCTCCTACAATGAGCAGTTCTTC. Translation gives CASSEMAASSYNEQFF.

The chain combines TRBV30 with TRBJ1-5; D not certain. Between the trimmed V and J ends, which lost 2 bases and 2 bases, there was a span of 13 bases. This CDR3 contains 15 residues. Germline V CDR1 and CDR2: GTSNPN, SVGIG (reference sequence). The CDR3 bases are TGTGCCTGGAGTCTCTTGTACGGGGGCAATCAGCCCCAGCATTTT. It yields the protein CAWSLLYGGNQPQHF.

The V gene is TRBV11-3, the J gene TRBJ2-1; tentatively, D is TRBD1 (5 bases). Germline assignment: CDR1 SGHNT and CDR2 YENEEA. The CDR3 has 12 residues. V lost 8 bases, J lost 7 bases, and 12 bases lay in between. The CDR3 loop reads CASSLGVNEQFF. The DNA of the CDR3 is TGTGCCAGCTCATTAGGGGTGAATGAGCAGTTCTTC. The variable domain in full, completed from reference TRBV11-3 and TRBJ2-1, reads EAGVVQSPRYKIIEKKQPVAFWCNPISGHNTLYWYLQNLGQGPELLIRYENEEAVDDSQLPKDRFSAERLKGVDSTLKIQPAELGDSAVYLCASSLGVNEQFFGPGTRLTVL.

V is TRBV5-1 and J is TRBJ2-5; no clear D. Germline CDR1 reads SGHRS; CDR2 reads YFSETQ. The germline V and J ends were trimmed by 0 bases and 7 bases, with 13 bases remaining between them. The CDR3 runs to 14 residues. This CDR3 reads CASSLEFKVGTQYF. As DNA, the CDR3 is TGCGCCAGCAGCTTGGAATTTAAGGTCGGGACCCAGTACTTC.

This clone has more than one count but fewer than ten. DNA for the CDR3: TGCGCCAGCAGCGACCGAAGGGAGCAGTACTTC. Its translation: CASSDRREQYF. This chain connects TRBV4-1 to TRBJ2-7; D unresolved. This CDR3 has 11 residues. The V gene lost 5 bases and the J gene lost 7 bases, with 9 bases spanning the gap. Germline V CDR1 and CDR2: MGHRA, YSYEKL.

The rearrangement links TRBV19 to TRBJ1-6; D gene uncertain. In germline, CDR1 is LNHDA, CDR2 SQIVND (reference sequence). Trimming took off 3 bases at V and 8 bases at J, with 14 bases between the two ends. CDR3 size: 15 residues. DNA of the CDR3: TGTGCCAGTAGTATGGGTCGGGGTGCGGATTCACCCCTCCACTTT. It is translated as CASSMGRGADSPLHF. Drawing the rest from reference TRBV19 and TRBJ1-6, the complete variable domain is DGGITQSPKYLFRKEGQNVTLSCEQNLNHDAMYWYRQDPGQGLRLIYYSQIVNDFQKGDIAEGYSVSREKKESFPLTVTSAQKNPTAFYLCASSMGRGADSPLHFGNGTRLTVT.

This rearrangement joins TRBV7-2 to TRBJ1-5; 7 nucleotides agree with TRBD1. The germline V gene encodes CDR1 SGHTA and CDR2 FQGNSA. The CDR3 loop spans 12 amino acids. Trimming cost V 1 base and J 10 bases; bases outside gene matches: 1. In nucleotides, the CDR3 is TGTGCCAGCAGCTTAGGACAGGGCCCCCAGCATTTT. The encoded protein is CASSLGQGPQHF.

Concerning this clone itself: A single base separates this from a much larger clone, so it may be a read error. In the same sample, other DNA sequences code for this CDR3. The gene calls are TRBV4-1 and TRBJ2-2; D not certain. Germline V lookup: CDR1 MGHRA, CDR2 YSYEKL. The CDR3 sequence is 16 residues long. The V end was cut by 2 bases, the J end by 5 bases, with 15 bases between. The CDR3 nucleotides are TGCGCCAGCAGCCAATCCCAACAGCCCCTAACCGGGGAGCTGTTTTTT. Its translation: CASSQSQQPLTGELFF.

The chain has TRBV2 and TRBJ2-4, with D tentatively TRBD2 (6 bases). The V end lost 6 bases, the J end lost 1 base, and 13 bases lay between the germline ends. Germline assignment: CDR1 SNHLY and CDR2 FYNNEI. CDR3 length equals 15 residues. The CDR3 region has the DNA TGTGCCAGCAGCGAGCTAGCGTTGGCCAAAAACATTCAGTACTTC. It specifies CASSELALAKNIQYF.

The chain combines TRBV15 with TRBJ2-1, with D possibly being TRBD1 (6 bases). Germline V gene sequence: CDR1 LNHNV, CDR2 YYDKDF (reference sequence). The CDR3 is 14 amino acids. Trimming stripped 1 base from V and 6 bases from J, with 10 bases between. In nucleotides, the CDR3 is TGTGCCACCAGCAGAGCCAGGGGTCCCAATGAGCAGTTCTTC. Translation: CATSRARGPNEQFF.

There are a few counts of this clone. The rearrangement links TRBV27 to TRBJ2-3; the match to TRBD2 covers 10 bases. Looked up from germline, CDR1 is MNHEY and CDR2 is SMNVEV (reference sequence). V was pared by 6 bases and J by 1 base, with 1 base of the junction left unmatched. This CDR3 is built from 14 residues. Here the CDR3 reads CASRLAGGTDTQYF. Here the CDR3 DNA reads TGTGCCAGCAGGCTAGCGGGAGGCACAGATACGCAGTATTTT.

The gene calls are TRBV5-1 and TRBJ2-7; 9 nucleotides line up with TRBD1. Germline CDR1 and CDR2: SGHRS and YFSETQ. This CDR3 spans 15 amino acids. V trimming: 2 bases; J trimming: 6 bases; junction bases outside the gene matches: 9. The CDR3, as DNA: TGCGCCAGCAGCTTTCCCGGGACAGGGATTTTCGAGCAGTACTTC. Its translation is CASSFPGTGIFEQYF. The full variable domain, with the rest looked up from reference TRBV5-1 and TRBJ2-7, is KAGVTQTPRYLIKTRGQQVTLSCSPISGHRSVSWYQQTPGQGLQFLFEYFSETQRNKGNFPGRFSGRQFSNSRSEMNVSTLELGDSALYLCASSFPGTGIFEQYFGPGTRLTVT.

The chain links TRBV15 to TRBJ1-2; D unresolved. The CDR3 covers 17 residues. Trimming left V 0 bases short and J 4 bases short, with 18 bases between. Germline CDR1 LNHNV, CDR2 YYDKDF (reference sequence). This chain's CDR3 is CATSRDSLHERSYGYTF. CDR3 sequence (DNA): TGTGCCACCAGCAGAGATAGTTTACATGAGAGAAGCTATGGCTACACCTTC.

The rearrangement joins TRBV28 to TRBJ2-7; 10 bases fit TRBD1. This CDR3 has 13 amino acids. Per the germline V gene, CDR1 is MDHEN and CDR2 is SYDVKM. V gave up 6 bases and J gave up 8 bases; unmatched junction bases: 7. Here the CDR3 reads CASSPGQGVKQYF. The CDR3 nucleotides are TGTGCCAGCAGCCCAGGACAGGGGGTCAAGCAGTACTTC.

For the CDR3, the DNA is TGCGCCAGCAGCCCCGGGACTAGCGGGCGCACCTACGAGCAGTACTTC. Its translation: CASSPGTSGRTYEQYF. This sequence joins TRBV5-1 and TRBJ2-7, with TRBD2 matching 12 bases. The ends lost 4 bases at V and 2 bases at J; junction bases unmatched: 7. This CDR3 region has 16 residues. Germline V gene data show CDR1 as SGHRS and CDR2 as YFSETQ.

The chain uses TRBV4-3 and TRBJ1-1; D ambiguous. The CDR3 extends over 14 amino acids. V dropped 1 base and J dropped 0 bases, with 6 bases sitting between them. In germline, CDR1 is LGHNA, CDR2 YSLEER. CDR3 DNA sequence: TGCGCCAGCAGCCAAGTGAACATGAACACTGAAGCTTTCTTT. Translation: CASSQVNMNTEAFF.

The J gene is TRBJ2-7, the V gene TRBV14; 9 bases match TRBD1. The ends lost 3 bases at V and 7 bases at J; junction bases unmatched: 4. The germline V gene encodes CDR1 SGHDN and CDR2 FVKESK. CDR3 length equals 13 residues. The CDR3 sequence is CASSQTGGGEQYF. In nucleotides, the CDR3 is TGTGCCAGCAGCCAGACAGGGGGTGGTGAGCAGTACTTC.